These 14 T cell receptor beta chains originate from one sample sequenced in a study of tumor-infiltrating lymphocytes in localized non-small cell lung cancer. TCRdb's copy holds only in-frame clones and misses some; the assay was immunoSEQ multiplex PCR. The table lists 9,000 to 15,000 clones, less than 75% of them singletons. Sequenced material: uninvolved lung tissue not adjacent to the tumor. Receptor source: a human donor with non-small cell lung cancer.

The CDR3 DNA reads as TGTGCCAGTAGTCTTCTCACCGGGGAGCTGTTTTTT. It encodes CASSLLTGELFF. The V gene is TRBV19, the J gene TRBJ2-2; D is unresolved. The CDR3 covers 12 residues. Trimming pared 5 bases from V and 4 bases from J, leaving 5 bases between. Germline V gene sequence: CDR1 LNHDA, CDR2 SQIVND (reference sequence).

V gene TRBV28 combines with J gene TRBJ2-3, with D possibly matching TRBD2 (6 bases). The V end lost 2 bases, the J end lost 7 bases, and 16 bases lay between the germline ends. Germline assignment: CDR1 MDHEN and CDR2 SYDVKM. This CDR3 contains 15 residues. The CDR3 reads CASSLRTGVGHTQYF. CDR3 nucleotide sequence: TGTGCCAGCAGTTTACGAACGGGAGTAGGCCATACGCAGTATTTT.

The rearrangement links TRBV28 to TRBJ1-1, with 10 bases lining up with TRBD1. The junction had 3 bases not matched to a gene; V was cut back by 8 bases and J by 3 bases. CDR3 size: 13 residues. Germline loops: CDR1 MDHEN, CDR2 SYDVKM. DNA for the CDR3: TGTGCCAGCCAGACAGGGGGCGACACTGAAGCTTTCTTT. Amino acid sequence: CASQTGGDTEAFF.

CDR3 in amino acids: CASSRGLGQPQHF. CDR3 bases: TGCGCCAGCAGTCGAGGGTTAGGGCAGCCCCAGCATTTT. The chain uses TRBV10-1 and TRBJ1-5, with D unresolved. The CDR3 length is 13 residues. V lost 5 bases and J 7 bases, leaving 12 bases between the germline ends. Germline V gene lookup returns CDR1 WNHNN and CDR2 SYGVQD (reference sequence).

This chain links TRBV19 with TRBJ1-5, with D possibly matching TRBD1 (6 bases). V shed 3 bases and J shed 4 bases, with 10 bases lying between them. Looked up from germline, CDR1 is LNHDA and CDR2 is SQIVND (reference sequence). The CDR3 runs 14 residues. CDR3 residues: CASSIQGGNQPQHF. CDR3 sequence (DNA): TGTGCCAGTAGTATTCAAGGGGGGAATCAGCCCCAGCATTTT.

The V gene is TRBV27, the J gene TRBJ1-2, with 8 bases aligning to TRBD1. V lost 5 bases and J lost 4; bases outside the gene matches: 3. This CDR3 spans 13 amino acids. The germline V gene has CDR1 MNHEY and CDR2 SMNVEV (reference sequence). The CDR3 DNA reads TGTGCCAGCAGTACGCAGGGGGCCTATGGCTACACCTTC. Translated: CASSTQGAYGYTF.

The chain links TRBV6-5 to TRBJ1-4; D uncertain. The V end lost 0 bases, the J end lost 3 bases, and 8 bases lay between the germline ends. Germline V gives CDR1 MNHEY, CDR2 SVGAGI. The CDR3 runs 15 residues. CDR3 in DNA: TGTGCCAGCAGTTACTCAAGAGTTTCTAATGAAAAACTGTTTTTT. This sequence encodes CASSYSRVSNEKLFF.

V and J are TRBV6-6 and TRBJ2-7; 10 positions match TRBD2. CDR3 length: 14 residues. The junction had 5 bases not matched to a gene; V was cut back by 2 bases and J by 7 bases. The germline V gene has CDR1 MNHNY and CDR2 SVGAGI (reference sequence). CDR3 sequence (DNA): TGTGCCAGCAGTTACGCTAGCGGGAGAGGTGAGCAGTACTTC. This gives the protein CASSYASGRGEQYF.

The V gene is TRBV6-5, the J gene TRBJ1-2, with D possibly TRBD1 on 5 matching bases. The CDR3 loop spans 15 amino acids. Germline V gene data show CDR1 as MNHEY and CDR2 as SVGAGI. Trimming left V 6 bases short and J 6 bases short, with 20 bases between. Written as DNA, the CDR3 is TGTGCCAGCAGCAGCCAGGTGGGGCCTTTGAATGGCTACACCTTC. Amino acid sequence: CASSSQVGPLNGYTF.

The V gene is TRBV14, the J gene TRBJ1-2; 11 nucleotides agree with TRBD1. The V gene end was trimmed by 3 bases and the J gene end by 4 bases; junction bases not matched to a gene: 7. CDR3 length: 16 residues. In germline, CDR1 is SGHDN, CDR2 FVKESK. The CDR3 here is CASSQGPGQGVYGYTF. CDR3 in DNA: TGTGCCAGCAGCCAGGGGCCGGGACAGGGGGTCTATGGCTACACCTTC.

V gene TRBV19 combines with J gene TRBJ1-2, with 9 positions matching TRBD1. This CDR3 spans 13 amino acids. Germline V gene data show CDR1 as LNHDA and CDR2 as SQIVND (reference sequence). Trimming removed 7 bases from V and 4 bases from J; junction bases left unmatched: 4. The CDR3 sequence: CASKDRGVYGYTF. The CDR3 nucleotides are TGTGCCAGTAAGGACAGGGGAGTCTATGGCTACACCTTC.

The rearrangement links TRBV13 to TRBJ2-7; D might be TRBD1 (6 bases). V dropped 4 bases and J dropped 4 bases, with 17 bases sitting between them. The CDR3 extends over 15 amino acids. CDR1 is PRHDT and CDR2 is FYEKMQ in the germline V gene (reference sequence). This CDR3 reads CASSSDSRFGYEQYF. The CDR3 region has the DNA TGTGCCAGCAGCTCGGACAGTCGGTTCGGGTACGAGCAGTACTTC.

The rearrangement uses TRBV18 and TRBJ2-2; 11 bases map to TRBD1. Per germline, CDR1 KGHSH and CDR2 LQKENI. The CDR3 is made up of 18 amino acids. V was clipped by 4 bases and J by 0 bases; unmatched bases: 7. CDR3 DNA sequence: TGTGCCAGCTCACAGATGGGGGGACAGGGGGCGAACACCGGGGAGCTGTTTTTT. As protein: CASSQMGGQGANTGELFF.

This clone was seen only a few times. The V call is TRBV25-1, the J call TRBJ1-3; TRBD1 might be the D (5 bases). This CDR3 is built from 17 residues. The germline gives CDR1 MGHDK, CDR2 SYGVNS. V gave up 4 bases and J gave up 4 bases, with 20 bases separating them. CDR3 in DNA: TGTGCCAGCAGTGCACACAACGTGGGACTGTCGGGAAACACCATATATTTT. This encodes CASSAHNVGLSGNTIYF.